The 32 T cell receptor beta chains given below trace back to one sample, sequenced in a study of blood T cell repertoires in COVID-19 (dated by TCRdb to the early 2020s). The receptor library was made with the immunoSEQ multiplex PCR assay. TCRdb holds this immuneACCESS table with in-frame rearrangements only. Some clones are missing; in checked studies, unresolved V genes explain under half, and the rest has no known cause. The table for this sample lists about 170,000 clones; approximately 90% of them were counted only once. Approximately 5% of the sample lies in the top ten. The source material was peripheral blood. The receptors come from a man younger than 35 with COVID-19, enrolled during active disease.

The chain joins TRBV6-4 to TRBJ2-1; D unresolved. The CDR3 is made up of 15 amino acids. Deletions cut 4 bases from V and 4 bases from J, with 14 bases between. Germline V gene lookup returns CDR1 MRHNA and CDR2 SNTAGT. CDR3 bases: TGTGCCAGCAGTGTCAGCTATGGCAGGTACAATGAGCAGTTCTTC. Residues: CASSVSYGRYNEQFF.

In DNA form, the CDR3 reads TGTGCCAGCAGTGACGGGGCATTCACCGGGGAGCTGTTTTTT. It encodes CASSDGAFTGELFF. The rearrangement joins TRBV6-4 to TRBJ2-2; the D gene is possibly TRBD1 (5 bases). Per the germline V gene, CDR1 is MRHNA and CDR2 is SNTAGT. This CDR3 contains 14 residues. V lost 2 bases to trimming and J lost 4 bases, with 8 bases between them.

The chain combines TRBV7-2 with TRBJ2-7, with 11 bases that match TRBD1. Germline trimming cut 5 bases from V and 4 bases from J; bases unmatched to any gene: 7. There are 15 residues in the CDR3. Germline V gene sequence: CDR1 SGHTA, CDR2 FQGNSA. This chain's CDR3 is CASSGLDRGLYEQYF. The DNA of the CDR3 is TGTGCCAGCAGCGGATTGGACAGGGGGCTGTACGAGCAGTACTTC.

The rearrangement uses TRBV28 and TRBJ2-7, with TRBD2 matching over 12 bases. The CDR3 extends over 15 amino acids. Germline V gene lookup returns CDR1 MDHEN and CDR2 SYDVKM. Trimming took 7 bases from V and 4 from J; bases not matched to a gene: 8. The CDR3 is CASTDGLAGRYEQYF. DNA of the CDR3: TGTGCCAGCACCGATGGACTAGCGGGACGATACGAGCAGTACTTC.

The genes are TRBV6-4 and TRBJ1-5; D is undetermined. V dropped 2 bases and J dropped 5 bases, with 22 bases sitting between them. Germline CDR1 MRHNA, CDR2 SNTAGT. The CDR3 extends over 18 amino acids. The DNA of the CDR3 is TGTGCCAGCAGTGACATCCCACTGCCCATCGGGGTTTATCAGCCCCAGCATTTT. Translated: CASSDIPLPIGVYQPQHF.

This clone has only one observation. The chain employs TRBV30 and TRBJ2-7, with D perhaps TRBD2 (6 bases). V was shortened by 1 base and J by 3 bases, with 16 bases between the two germline ends. Germline V gives CDR1 GTSNPN, CDR2 SVGIG (reference sequence). The CDR3 is 15 residues long. The CDR3: CAWSGTGVSGYEQYF. Here the CDR3 DNA reads TGTGCCTGGAGTGGTACGGGGGTATCAGGCTACGAGCAGTACTTC.

The chain combines TRBV5-4 with TRBJ2-1; TRBD2 matches 8 bases. The germline V gene has CDR1 SGHNT and CDR2 YYREEE (reference sequence). Trimming removed 4 bases from V and 3 bases from J; junction bases left unmatched: 9. CDR3 length: 16 residues. The DNA for the CDR3 is TGTGCCAGCAGCGTACTAAGCGGGAGTGTCTACAATGAGCAGTTCTTC. Its translation: CASSVLSGSVYNEQFF.

This clone has more than one count but fewer than ten. At one end, the junction sequence differs from germline, possibly due to a read error. The rearrangement links TRBV6-2 or TRBV6-3 to TRBJ1-4, with D perhaps matching TRBD1 (6 bases). The CDR3 sequence is 18 residues long. In germline, CDR1 is MNHEY, CDR2 SVGEGT. The CDR3, as DNA: TGTGCCAGCAGTCACCCCCGGACAGAAGATGCAACTAATGAAAAACTGCTTTTT. Translation: CASSHPRTEDATNEKLLF.

This chain connects TRBV4-1 to TRBJ1-5; no reliable D call. The CDR3 extends over 13 amino acids. V shed 0 bases and J shed 3 bases, with 3 bases lying between them. Germline V gives CDR1 MGHRA, CDR2 YSYEKL. CDR3: CASSQEYNQPQHF. CDR3 DNA: TGCGCCAGCAGCCAAGAGTACAATCAGCCCCAGCATTTT.

The gene calls are TRBV27 and TRBJ1-2; TRBD1 is a possible D gene (5 bases). The CDR3 totals 15 residues. Trimming left V 0 bases short and J 6 bases short, with 14 bases between. CDR1 and CDR2 from the germline V gene are MNHEY and SMNVEV (reference sequence). This CDR3 is CASSLSAGTFDGYTF. CDR3 DNA: TGTGCCAGCAGTTTATCGGCCGGGACTTTTGATGGCTACACCTTC.

V is TRBV19 and J is TRBJ1-2; 7 bases align to TRBD1. V trimming: 3 bases; J trimming: 1 base; junction bases outside the gene matches: 8. CDR1 and CDR2 (germline): LNHDA, SQIVND (reference sequence). The CDR3 is 16 amino acids. The CDR3 is CASSIGRGGNNYGYTF. CDR3 DNA: TGTGCCAGTAGTATCGGGAGAGGGGGCAATAACTATGGCTACACCTTC.

In this sample, this clone turned up once. This chain joins TRBV9 and TRBJ2-3, with D possibly matching TRBD2 (6 bases). The germline V and J ends were trimmed by 1 base and 1 base, with 10 bases remaining between them. The CDR3 has 15 amino acids. Germline assignment: CDR1 SGDLS and CDR2 YYNGEE. CDR3 DNA sequence: TGTGCCAGCAGCGTATCGGGCGGGGGCACAGATACGCAGTATTTT. Its protein is CASSVSGGGTDTQYF. Filled out from reference TRBV9 and TRBJ2-3, the complete variable domain reads DSGVTQTPKHLITATGQRVTLRCSPRSGDLSVYWYQQSLDQGLQFLIQYYNGEERAKGNILERFSAQQFPDLHSELNLSSLELGDSALYFCASSVSGGGTDTQYFGPGTRLTVL.

The chain has TRBV12-3 or TRBV12-4 and TRBJ1-1; no firm D call. The CDR3 is 12 residues long. Trimming removed 6 bases from V and 1 base from J, with 6 bases in between. CDR3 bases: TGTGCCAGCAGCCGAGAGAACACTGAAGCTTTCTTT. It is translated as CASSRENTEAFF.

The genes are TRBV28 and TRBJ2-5, with 7 bases matching TRBD1. Germline V gives CDR1 MDHEN, CDR2 SYDVKM. V was clipped by 10 bases and J by 4 bases; unmatched bases: 12. The CDR3 runs to 14 residues. CDR3 sequence: CATTEGGRGETQYF. The CDR3 DNA reads TGTGCCACCACCGAAGGGGGCCGTGGAGAGACCCAGTACTTC.

As regards this clone: In the same sample, other DNA sequences code for this CDR3. This sequence joins TRBV7-9 and TRBJ2-7, with 9 bases lining up with TRBD2. With V trimmed by 4 bases and J by 3 bases, 4 bases remained unmatched. Germline assignment: CDR1 SEHNR and CDR2 FQNEAQ (reference sequence). CDR3 length: 14 amino acids. This CDR3 is CASSYSGRDYEQYF. DNA of the CDR3: TGTGCCAGCAGCTATAGCGGGAGAGACTACGAGCAGTACTTC.

The genes are TRBV5-6 and TRBJ2-1; 10 nucleotides match TRBD1. The CDR3 is made up of 15 amino acids. The J segment lost 5 bases and the V segment lost 2 bases, leaving 4 bases of the junction unmatched. Germline V gene lookup returns CDR1 SGHDT and CDR2 YYEEEE. The CDR3 region has the DNA TGTGCCAGCAGCTTATTGGGACAGGGGAACAATGAGCAGTTCTTC. Translating gives CASSLLGQGNNEQFF.

V and J are TRBV7-2 and TRBJ2-6; D is uncertain. In germline, CDR1 is SGHTA, CDR2 FQGNSA. The CDR3 is 14 amino acids. The V gene lost 1 base and the J gene lost 6 bases, with 7 bases spanning the gap. CDR3 loop: CASSLGLQANVLTF. CDR3 coding DNA: TGTGCCAGCAGCTTAGGGCTCCAGGCCAACGTCCTGACTTTC.

The chain is built from TRBV7-9 and TRBJ1-1, with 12 bases matching TRBD1. The CDR3 has 13 residues. Germline V lookup: CDR1 SEHNR, CDR2 FQNEAQ (reference sequence). The CDR3: CGGDRGQGTEAFF. The DNA of the CDR3 is TGTGGAGGGGACAGGGGGCAAGGAACTGAAGCTTTCTTT.

The gene calls are TRBV6-5 and TRBJ2-7; D may be TRBD2 (6 bases). The CDR3 runs to 15 residues. The germline CDR1 and CDR2 sequences are MNHEY and SVGAGI. V was cut by 1 base and J by 7 bases, with 17 bases left in between. The CDR3 region is CASSYLRGERKEQYF. CDR3 DNA sequence: TGTGCCAGCAGTTACTTGCGCGGGGAGAGGAAGGAGCAGTACTTC.

The chain combines TRBV2 with TRBJ2-7, with TRBD2 identical over 7 bases. CDR3 length: 17 amino acids. CDR1 is SNHLY, CDR2 FYNNEI, per germline. With V trimmed by 4 bases and J by 3 bases, 15 bases remained unmatched. The DNA for the CDR3 is TGTGCCAGCAGTGGACTAGCCCCGAAGACGGAGAACTACGAGCAGTACTTC. Its translation: CASSGLAPKTENYEQYF.

The rearrangement joins TRBV19 to TRBJ2-7; TRBD1 agrees at 9 bases. Germline CDR1 LNHDA, CDR2 SQIVND (reference sequence). V was pared by 3 bases and J by 5 bases, with 5 bases of the junction left unmatched. This CDR3 region has 14 residues. CDR3 nucleotide sequence: TGTGCCAGTAGTATGGGAGGGACAGGGCACGAGCAGTACTTC. Its protein product is CASSMGGTGHEQYF.

This chain joins TRBV9 and TRBJ2-1; TRBD1 agrees at 7 bases. Germline V gene sequence: CDR1 SGDLS, CDR2 YYNGEE. The length of the CDR3 is 14 residues. V was clipped by 0 bases and J by 7 bases; unmatched bases: 4. The CDR3 DNA follows: TGTGCCAGCAGCGTAGGTTCAGGGGGTAATGAGCAGTTCTTC. Translating it yields CASSVGSGGNEQFF.

The rearrangement uses TRBV4-2 and TRBJ2-1; 11 bases line up with TRBD1. V was clipped by 6 bases and J by 4 bases; unmatched bases: 5. CDR1 and CDR2 from the germline V gene are LGHNA and YNFKEQ. The CDR3 runs 15 residues. CDR3 residues: CASSSGTGGYNEQFF. The DNA of the CDR3 is TGTGCCAGCAGTTCCGGGACAGGGGGTTACAATGAGCAGTTCTTC.

V usage is TRBV19 and J usage is TRBJ2-7; TRBD1 agrees at 10 bases. Trimming removed 7 bases from V and 2 bases from J; junction bases left unmatched: 5. Germline V gene data show CDR1 as LNHDA and CDR2 as SQIVND (reference sequence). The CDR3 covers 14 residues. Written as DNA, the CDR3 is TGTGCCAGTACCCCCGGGACAGGGGCCTACGAGCAGTACTTC. Encoded protein: CASTPGTGAYEQYF.

The chain employs TRBV11-2 and TRBJ2-7; no clear D. Germline CDR1 and CDR2: SGHAT and FQNNGV. The length of the CDR3 is 14 residues. Trimming took 7 bases from V and 2 from J, leaving 15 bases between them. CDR3 sequence: CASMVFGRTYEQYF. In nucleotides, the CDR3 is TGTGCCAGCATGGTGTTTGGGCGAACCTACGAGCAGTACTTC.

CDR3 nucleotide sequence: TGCGCCAGCAGCGATCAAACAGACAGGGCCTGGGTCTATGGCTACACCTTC. Amino acids: CASSDQTDRAWVYGYTF. This sequence joins TRBV10-2 and TRBJ1-2, with TRBD1 matching 7 bases. This CDR3 spans 17 amino acids. Per germline, CDR1 WSHSY and CDR2 SAAADI. Trimming took 6 bases from V and 4 from J; bases not matched to a gene: 17.

This clone was seen once. V gene TRBV27 combines with J gene TRBJ1-2; the D gene is possibly TRBD1 (6 bases). CDR1 is MNHEY, CDR2 SMNVEV, per germline (reference sequence). The CDR3 sequence is 13 residues long. The V end lost 6 bases, the J end lost 3 bases, and 11 bases lay between the germline ends. Here the CDR3 reads CASSFRGHYGYTF. Here the CDR3 DNA reads TGTGCCAGCAGCTTCAGGGGCCACTATGGCTACACCTTC.

The CDR3 sequence is CASSPPGGPEKLFF. DNA of the CDR3: TGTGCCAGCTCACCCCCCGGGGGTCCTGAAAAACTGTTTTTT. The V call is TRBV18, the J call TRBJ1-4, with D perhaps matching TRBD1 (5 bases). Germline assignment: CDR1 KGHSH and CDR2 LQKENI. Trimming shortened V by 3 bases and J by 7 bases, and 12 bases separated the two germline ends. The CDR3 runs to 14 residues.

Concerning this clone itself: One end of the junction is discordant with germline, which a read error may explain. The chain is built from TRBV19 and TRBJ1-4, with no clear D. The CDR3 has 14 amino acids. Germline CDR1 and CDR2: LNHDA and SQIVND (reference sequence). The CDR3 spells CASSMSGINEKLLF. The CDR3 nucleotides are TGTGCCAGTAGTATGTCGGGTATTAATGAAAAACTGCTTTTT.

The J gene is TRBJ2-7, the V gene TRBV5-1; D gene uncertain. Looked up from germline, CDR1 is SGHRS and CDR2 is YFSETQ. Trimming cost V 1 base and J 4 bases, with 9 bases left between them. CDR3 length: 13 residues. The CDR3 DNA follows: TGCGCCAGCAGCTTGAATGGAGAATACGAGCAGTACTTC. This gives the protein CASSLNGEYEQYF. Filled out from reference TRBV5-1 and TRBJ2-7, the complete variable domain reads KAGVTQTPRYLIKTRGQQVTLSCSPISGHRSVSWYQQTPGQGLQFLFEYFSETQRNKGNFPGRFSGRQFSNSRSEMNVSTLELGDSALYLCASSLNGEYEQYFGPGTRLTVT.

The rearrangement links TRBV6-4 to TRBJ2-2; D is uncertain. Per germline, CDR1 MRHNA and CDR2 SNTAGT. V was trimmed by 4 bases and J by 1 base, leaving 13 bases between them. This CDR3 comprises 16 residues. The CDR3 spells CASSAMSTVNTGELFF. The CDR3 DNA reads TGTGCCAGCAGTGCAATGTCTACGGTGAACACCGGGGAGCTGTTTTTT.

The chain uses TRBV6-5 and TRBJ2-7, with D possibly matching TRBD2 (5 bases). CDR1 is MNHEY and CDR2 is SVGAGI in the germline V gene. This CDR3 contains 12 residues. Trimming stripped 6 bases from V and 6 bases from J, with 12 bases between. The CDR3 loop is CASSTTRREQYF. DNA for the CDR3: TGTGCCAGCAGCACCACTAGACGCGAGCAGTACTTC.